This TCR beta chain comes out of a study of blood T cell repertoires in COVID-19. Study-wide context: Acute and convalescent COVID-19 specimens originated in the United States, Italy and Spain.

Per germline, CDR1 LNHNV and CDR2 YYDKDF (reference sequence). The CDR3 consists of 16 residues. After removal of 3 bases from V and 4 bases from J, the junction contained 7 bases not matched to a gene. Libraries were prepared by immunoSEQ multiplex PCR; TCRdb keeps only in-frame clonotypes and omits some of them. The profile covers about 260,000 clones, with around 89% appearing a single time and 3% taken by the ten largest. Two negative PCRs, clearance, or symptom resolution had been documented for recovered Cohort 3 donors. The V and J genes are TRBV15 and TRBJ1-2; 11 bases agree with TRBD1. Material for sequencing was PBMCs or T cells enriched from blood (not recorded which). The sequence derives from a woman aged 45-59 years who had recovered from COVID-19. The CDR3 nucleotides are TGTGCCACCAGCAGCGAGTCCGGGACAGGGGGCTATGGCTACACCTTC. Translating gives CATSSESGTGGYGYTF.